This T cell receptor (beta chain) was retrieved from a study of beta chain features in type 1 diabetes (dated by TCRdb to 2016 to 2019). The study in broad terms: Mean age, gender distribution, total cell number and subset yield did not differ between patients and healthy donors. Across all samples, around 100 million sorted cells were examined, and cell number per subset correlated strongly with RNA yield. The study compared the TCRB repertoires of sorted circulating CD4+ T cell subsets in recently diagnosed type 1 diabetes patients with those in matched healthy donors. Naive and central memory subsets were obtained from all 30 or so donors, but regulatory and stem cell-like memory subsets were isolated from only 8 patients and roughly eight healthy donors.

According to the germline V gene, CDR1 reads KGHSH and CDR2 reads LQKENI. V and J are truncated by 2 bases and 0 bases respectively, leaving an intervening sequence of 13 bases. The CDR3 spans 16 residues, from the cysteine through the phenylalanine. Only the CDR3 DNA is retained, 48 bases long and in frame from the first base. The paper's findings and limits, for the study overall: At VDJ recombination sites, type 1 diabetes patients had fewer insertions and more deleted nucleotides, which implies abnormalities in thymic rearrangement. Because cDNA rather than genomic DNA was sequenced, highly expressing activated cells could have been over-represented, although no difference in activation and CD3 levels was found between groups. The naive, central memory and regulatory TCRB repertoires appeared to resemble one another more closely among patients than among healthy donors. A moderate but significant shortening of TCRB CDR3 length was observed in type 1 diabetes patients in all four CD4+ subsets. Shorter templates might have been favored by PCR, but patient and control samples were amplified and corrected together, so both groups would have been affected equally by any skew. HLA sub-analyses involved small numbers of individuals, so any influence of HLA type on TCRB rearrangement remained unresolved.

Each donor gave one peripheral blood draw, averaging about 100 mL, which was collected into heparinised tubes. A BD FACSAria II was used to sort naive, central memory, regulatory and stem cell-like memory CD4+ T cells with a panel that included CD45RO, CCR7, CD25, CD127, CD95 and CD27. All sorted populations exceeded 95% purity. Right away, PBMCs were isolated by Lymphoprep density gradient centrifugation and were stained directly, with no culture step. Samples were stained and sorted in pairs, with one healthy donor and one patient per experiment, so that batch effects were minimized. Details on this clone: The target of this receptor is not known. Within one base of it there is no much larger clone, and no base qualities were kept.

The High Capacity cDNA Reverse Transcription Kit was used to reverse transcribe all of the isolated RNA, meaning that expressed TCRB transcripts were what got sequenced. Naive, central memory and regulatory T cell samples underwent deep immunoSEQ sequencing, averaging about 3.57 million total reads per sample. Sorted cells were lysed in RLT buffer, and RNA was extracted using DNase-treated RNeasy Micro or Mini kits according to cell number. To prevent cross-contamination, every cell subset was processed on its own, while patient and healthy donor samples were processed together. TCRB sequences were amplified from cDNA with the immunoSEQ multiplex PCR, producing 87-bp fragments spanning the CDR3 region. Sequencing of the amplicons was performed on the Illumina HiSeq platform. The original pipeline was this. PCR bias was computationally corrected using synthetic template baselines, reads within Hamming distance 2 were collapsed, and singletons that could not be merged were discarded. Reads were aligned to IMGT to assign V, D and J genes, CDR3 length, and insertions or deletions at six rearrangement sites. Within each subset, clonotype counts were normalized to sorted cell number, after which true diversity and Gini coefficients were computed with the tcR R package. The overlap coefficient, calculated on TCRB nucleotide sequences, was used to quantify repertoire sharing. Out-of-frame TCRB sequences from naive cells were analyzed to stand in for the pre-selection repertoire. Drawn from immuneACCESS, this table holds only the in-frame rearrangements with V and J called that TCRdb kept. Clones are partly lost; checked studies trace under half to an unresolved V gene and leave the rest unexplained. V and J calls and clone size are copied from that table; D and trimming were computed from the DNA. The sample profile shows about 350,000 clones; 15% to 20% of them were found once. Approximately 0.046% of the sample is held by the ten biggest clonotypes.

This receptor was identified in a woman younger than 30 in good health. The rearrangement combines TRBV18 with TRBJ1-2, with the D segment identity uncertain. What was sequenced was naive CD4+ T cells from blood. The cell subset or site label, read with the paper, signifies: true naive CD4+ T cells. The base sequence is TGTGCCAGCTCACCAAACTCCAACCTAGCTAACTATGGCTACACCTTC. It translates as CASSPNSNLANYGYTF.